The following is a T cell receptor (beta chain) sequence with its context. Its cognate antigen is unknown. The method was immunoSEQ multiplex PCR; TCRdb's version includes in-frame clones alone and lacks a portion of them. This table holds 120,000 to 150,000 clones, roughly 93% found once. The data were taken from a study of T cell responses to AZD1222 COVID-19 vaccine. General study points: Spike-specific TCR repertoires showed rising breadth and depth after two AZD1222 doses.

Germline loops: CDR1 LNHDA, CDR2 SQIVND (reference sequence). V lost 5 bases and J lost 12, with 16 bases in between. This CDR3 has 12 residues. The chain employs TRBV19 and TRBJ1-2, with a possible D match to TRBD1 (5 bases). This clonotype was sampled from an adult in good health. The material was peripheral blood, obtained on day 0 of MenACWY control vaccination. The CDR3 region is CASSPSFGTDTF. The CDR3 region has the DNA TGTGCCAGTAGTCCAAGTTTTGGGACGGACACCTTC. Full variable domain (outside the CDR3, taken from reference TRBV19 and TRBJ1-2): DGGITQSPKYLFRKEGQNVTLSCEQNLNHDAMYWYRQDPGQGLRLIYYSQIVNDFQKGDIAEGYSVSREKKESFPLTVTSAQKNPTAFYLCASSPSFGTDTFGSGTRLTVV.